This TCR beta chain was captured by sequencing in a study of patients and donors after allogeneic stem cell transplantation. At least ten counts were recorded for this clonotype. From the RT-PCR reads, TCRdb called clonotypes with MiXCR, one entry per CDR3 protein. Of about a million distinct CDR3 sequences listed, roughly 18% are singletons. Material for sequencing was blood, either unsorted or a sorted T cell fraction (not recorded which). The clonotype originates from a human donor who was either an allogeneic HSCT recipient or a stem cell or donor lymphocyte infusion donor (not recorded which). It is not recorded whose cells these are; they may come from a transplant donor.

The CDR3: CSARDPPTHRQYF. The DNA for the CDR3 is TGCAGTGCTAGAGATCCCCCTACCCATAGGCAGTATTTT. V gene TRBV20-1 combines with J gene TRBJ2-3; no definite D call. V gave up 0 bases and J gave up 11 bases, with 15 bases separating them. CDR1 is DFQATT and CDR2 is SNEGSKA in the germline V gene (reference sequence). The CDR3 covers 13 residues.